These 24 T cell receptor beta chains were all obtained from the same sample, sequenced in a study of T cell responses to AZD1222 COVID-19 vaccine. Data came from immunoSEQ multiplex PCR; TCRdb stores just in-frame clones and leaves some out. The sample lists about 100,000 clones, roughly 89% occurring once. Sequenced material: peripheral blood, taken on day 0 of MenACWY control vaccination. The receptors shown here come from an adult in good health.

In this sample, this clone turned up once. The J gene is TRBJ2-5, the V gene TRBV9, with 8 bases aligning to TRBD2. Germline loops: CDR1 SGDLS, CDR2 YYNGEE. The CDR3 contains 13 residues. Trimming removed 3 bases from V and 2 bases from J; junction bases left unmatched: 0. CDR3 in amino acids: CASSGGRQETQYF. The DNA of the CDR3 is TGTGCCAGCAGCGGCGGGAGGCAAGAGACCCAGTACTTC. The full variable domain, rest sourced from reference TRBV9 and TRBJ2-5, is DSGVTQTPKHLITATGQRVTLRCSPRSGDLSVYWYQQSLDQGLQFLIQYYNGEERAKGNILERFSAQQFPDLHSELNLSSLELGDSALYFCASSGGRQETQYFGPGTRLLVL.

Here the CDR3 reads CASSSGRVLHF. In nucleotides, the CDR3 is TGTGCCAGCAGCTCCGGTAGGGTCCTCCACTTT. The chain is built from TRBV14 and TRBJ1-6; unclear D gene. CDR1 SGHDN and CDR2 FVKESK come from the germline V gene. The CDR3 runs to 11 residues. V gave up 5 bases and J gave up 15 bases, with 11 bases separating them.

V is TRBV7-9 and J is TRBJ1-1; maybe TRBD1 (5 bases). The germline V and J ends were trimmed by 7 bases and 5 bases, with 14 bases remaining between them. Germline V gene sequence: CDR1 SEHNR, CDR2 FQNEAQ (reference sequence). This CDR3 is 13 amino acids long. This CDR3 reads CASNNGGRTEAFF. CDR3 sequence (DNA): TGTGCCAGCAACAACGGGGGTAGAACTGAAGCTTTCTTT.

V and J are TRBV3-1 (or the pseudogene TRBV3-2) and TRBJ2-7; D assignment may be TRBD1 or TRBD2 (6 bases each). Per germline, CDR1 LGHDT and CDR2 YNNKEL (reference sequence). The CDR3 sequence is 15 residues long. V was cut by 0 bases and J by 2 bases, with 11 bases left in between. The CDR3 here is CASSQDAGGPYEQYF. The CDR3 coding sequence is TGTGCCAGCAGCCAAGATGCCGGGGGCCCCTACGAGCAGTACTTC.

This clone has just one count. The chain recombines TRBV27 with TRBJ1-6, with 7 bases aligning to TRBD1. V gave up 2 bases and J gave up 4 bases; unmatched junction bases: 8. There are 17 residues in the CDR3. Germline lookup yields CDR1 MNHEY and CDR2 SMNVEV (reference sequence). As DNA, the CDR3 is TGTGCCAGCAGTTTAGGAAGGCAGGGGGTTTATAATTCACCCCTCCACTTT. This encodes CASSLGRQGVYNSPLHF.

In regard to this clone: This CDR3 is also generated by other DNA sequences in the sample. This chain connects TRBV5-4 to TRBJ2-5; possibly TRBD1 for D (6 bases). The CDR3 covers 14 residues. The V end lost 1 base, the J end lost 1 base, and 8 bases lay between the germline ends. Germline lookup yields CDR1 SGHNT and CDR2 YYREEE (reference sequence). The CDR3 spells CASSLRGGQETQYF. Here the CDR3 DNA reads TGTGCCAGCAGCTTGAGAGGGGGCCAAGAGACCCAGTACTTC.

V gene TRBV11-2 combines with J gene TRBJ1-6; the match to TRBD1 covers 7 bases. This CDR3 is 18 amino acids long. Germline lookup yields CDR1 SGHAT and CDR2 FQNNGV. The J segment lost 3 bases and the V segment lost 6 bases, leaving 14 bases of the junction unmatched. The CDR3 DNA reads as TGTGCCAGCAGGACTCAGACAGGGACGGCTCTCTATAATTCACCCCTCCACTTT. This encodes CASRTQTGTALYNSPLHF. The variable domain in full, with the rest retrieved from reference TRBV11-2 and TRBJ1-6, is EAGVAQSPRYKIIEKRQSVAFWCNPISGHATLYWYQQILGQGPKLLIQFQNNGVVDDSQLPKDRFSAERLKGVDSTLKIQPAKLEDSAVYLCASRTQTGTALYNSPLHFGNGTRLTVT.

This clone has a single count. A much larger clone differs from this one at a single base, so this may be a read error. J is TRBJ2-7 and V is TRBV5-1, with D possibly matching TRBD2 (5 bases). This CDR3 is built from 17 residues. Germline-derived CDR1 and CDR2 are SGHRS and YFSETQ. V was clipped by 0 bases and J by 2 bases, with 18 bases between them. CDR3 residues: CASSLDISGVGTYEQYF. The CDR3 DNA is TGCGCCAGCAGCTTGGATATCTCCGGGGTTGGTACCTACGAGCAGTACTTC.

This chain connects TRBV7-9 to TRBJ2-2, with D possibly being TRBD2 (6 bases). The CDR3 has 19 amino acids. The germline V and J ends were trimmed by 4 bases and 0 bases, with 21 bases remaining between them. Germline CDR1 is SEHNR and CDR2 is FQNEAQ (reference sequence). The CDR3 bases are TGTGCCAGCAGCTCCACGGAGGGATCGGGGCCGTCGAACACCGGGGAGCTGTTTTTT. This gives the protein CASSSTEGSGPSNTGELFF.

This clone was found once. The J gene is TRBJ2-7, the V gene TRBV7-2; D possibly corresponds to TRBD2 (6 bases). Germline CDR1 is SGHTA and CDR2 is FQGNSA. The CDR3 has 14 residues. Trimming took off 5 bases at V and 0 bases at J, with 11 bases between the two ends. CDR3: CASSPGVSSYEQYF. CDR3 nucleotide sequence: TGTGCCAGCAGCCCGGGGGTGAGCTCCTACGAGCAGTACTTC. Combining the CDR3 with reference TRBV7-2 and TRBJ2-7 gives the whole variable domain GAGVSQSPSNKVTEKGKDVELRCDPISGHTALYWYRQSLGQGLEFLIYFQGNSAPDKSGLPSDRFSAERTGGSVSTLTIQRTQQEDSAVYLCASSPGVSSYEQYFGPGTRLTVT.

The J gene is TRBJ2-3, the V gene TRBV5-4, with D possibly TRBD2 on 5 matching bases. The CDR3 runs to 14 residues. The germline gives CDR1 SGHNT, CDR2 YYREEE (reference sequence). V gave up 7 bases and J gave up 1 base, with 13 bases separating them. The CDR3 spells CASGNAGGTDTQYF. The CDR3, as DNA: TGTGCCAGCGGCAACGCCGGGGGCACAGATACGCAGTATTTT. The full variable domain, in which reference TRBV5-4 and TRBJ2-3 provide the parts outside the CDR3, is ETGVTQSPTHLIKTRGQQVTLRCSSQSGHNTVSWYQQALGQGPQFIFQYYREEENGRGNFPPRFSGLQFPNYSSELNVNALELDDSALYLCASGNAGGTDTQYFGPGTRLTVL.

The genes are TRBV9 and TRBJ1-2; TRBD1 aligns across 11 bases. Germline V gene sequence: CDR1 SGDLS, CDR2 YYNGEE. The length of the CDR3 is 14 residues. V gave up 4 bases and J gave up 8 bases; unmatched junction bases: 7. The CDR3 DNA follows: TGTGCCAGCAGCCAGGGACAGGGGGGCGGCGGCTACACCTTC. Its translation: CASSQGQGGGGYTF.

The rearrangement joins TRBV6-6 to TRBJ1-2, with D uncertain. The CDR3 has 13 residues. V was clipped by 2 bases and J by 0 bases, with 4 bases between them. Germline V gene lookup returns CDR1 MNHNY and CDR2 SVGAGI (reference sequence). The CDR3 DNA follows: TGTGCCAGCAGTTACCATTCTAACTATGGCTACACCTTC. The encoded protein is CASSYHSNYGYTF.

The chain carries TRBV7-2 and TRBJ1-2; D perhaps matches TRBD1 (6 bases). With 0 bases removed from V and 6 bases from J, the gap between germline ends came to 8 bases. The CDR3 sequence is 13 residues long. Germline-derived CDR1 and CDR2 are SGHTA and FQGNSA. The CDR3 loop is CASSLAYRDGYTF. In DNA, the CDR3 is TGTGCCAGCAGCTTAGCCTACAGGGATGGCTACACCTTC.

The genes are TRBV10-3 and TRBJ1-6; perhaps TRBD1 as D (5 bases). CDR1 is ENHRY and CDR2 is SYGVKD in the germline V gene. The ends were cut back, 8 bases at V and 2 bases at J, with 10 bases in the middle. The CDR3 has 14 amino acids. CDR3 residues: CAISPGTYNSPLHF. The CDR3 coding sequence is TGTGCCATCTCTCCAGGGACCTATAATTCACCCCTCCACTTT.

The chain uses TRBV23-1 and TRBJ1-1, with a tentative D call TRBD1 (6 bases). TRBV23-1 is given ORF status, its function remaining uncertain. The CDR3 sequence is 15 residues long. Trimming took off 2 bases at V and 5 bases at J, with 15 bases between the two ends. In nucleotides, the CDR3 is TGCGCCAGCAGTCAAGATCGGGGGCGGCCGACTGAAGCTTTCTTT. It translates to CASSQDRGRPTEAFF.

CDR3 amino acids: CAWRLIMNTEAFF. The CDR3 DNA reads as TGTGCCTGGCGTCTCATAATGAACACTGAAGCTTTCTTT. This chain uses TRBV30 with TRBJ1-1; D is unclear. Germline CDR1 and CDR2: GTSNPN and SVGIG (reference sequence). V was clipped by 5 bases and J by 0 bases, with 10 bases between them. The CDR3 is made up of 13 amino acids.

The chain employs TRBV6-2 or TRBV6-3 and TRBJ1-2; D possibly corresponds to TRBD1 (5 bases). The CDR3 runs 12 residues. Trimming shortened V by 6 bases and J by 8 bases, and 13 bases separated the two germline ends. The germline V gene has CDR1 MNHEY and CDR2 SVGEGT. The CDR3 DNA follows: TGTGCCAGCAGCTCGACGTGGGACGGCTACACCTTC. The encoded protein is CASSSTWDGYTF.

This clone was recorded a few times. CDR3 sequence reads: CASFWSSGGEQYF. As DNA, the CDR3 is TGTGCCAGCTTTTGGAGCTCAGGGGGTGAGCAGTACTTC. The chain recombines TRBV2 with TRBJ2-7, with TRBD1 matching 7 bases. J lost 7 bases, V lost 8 bases, and 11 bases had no gene match. The germline CDR1 and CDR2 sequences are SNHLY and FYNNEI. The CDR3 sequence is 13 residues long. Full variable domain (rest looked up from reference TRBV2 and TRBJ2-7): EPEVTQTPSHQVTQMGQEVILRCVPISNHLYFYWYRQILGQKVEFLVSFYNNEISEKSEIFDDQFSVERPDGSNFTLKIRSTKLEDSAMYFCASFWSSGGEQYFGPGTRLTVT.

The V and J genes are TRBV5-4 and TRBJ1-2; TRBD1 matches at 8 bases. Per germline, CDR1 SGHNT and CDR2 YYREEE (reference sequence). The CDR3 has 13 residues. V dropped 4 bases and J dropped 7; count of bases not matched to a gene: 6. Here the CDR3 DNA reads TGTGCCAGCAGCATTCAGGGGGCCGGTGGCTACACCTTC. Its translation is CASSIQGAGGYTF. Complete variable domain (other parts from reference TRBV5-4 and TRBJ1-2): ETGVTQSPTHLIKTRGQQVTLRCSSQSGHNTVSWYQQALGQGPQFIFQYYREEENGRGNFPPRFSGLQFPNYSSELNVNALELDDSALYLCASSIQGAGGYTFGSGTRLTVV.

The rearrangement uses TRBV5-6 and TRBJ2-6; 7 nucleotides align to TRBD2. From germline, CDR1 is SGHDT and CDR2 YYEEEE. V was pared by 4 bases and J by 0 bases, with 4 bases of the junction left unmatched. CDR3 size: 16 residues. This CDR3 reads CASSRRGNSGANVLTF. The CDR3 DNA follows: TGTGCCAGCAGCCGGCGGGGGAACTCTGGGGCCAACGTCCTGACTTTC.

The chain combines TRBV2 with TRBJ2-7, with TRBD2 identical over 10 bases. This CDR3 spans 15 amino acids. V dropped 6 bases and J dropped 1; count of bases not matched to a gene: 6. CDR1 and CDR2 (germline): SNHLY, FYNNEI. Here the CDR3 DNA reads TGTGCCAGCAGGCAGAGCGGGGGGGAGTCCTACGAGCAGTACTTC. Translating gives CASRQSGGESYEQYF.

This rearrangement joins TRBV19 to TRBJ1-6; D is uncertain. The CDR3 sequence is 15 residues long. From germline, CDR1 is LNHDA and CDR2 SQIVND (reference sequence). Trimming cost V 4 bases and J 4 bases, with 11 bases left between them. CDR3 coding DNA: TGTGCCAGTAGTACTATCGTAGATTATAATTCACCCCTCCACTTT. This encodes CASSTIVDYNSPLHF.

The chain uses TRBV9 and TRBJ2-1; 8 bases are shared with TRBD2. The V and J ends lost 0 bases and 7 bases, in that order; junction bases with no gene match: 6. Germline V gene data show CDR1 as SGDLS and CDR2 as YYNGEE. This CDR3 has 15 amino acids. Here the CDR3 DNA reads TGTGCCAGCAGCGTAGCAGCGGGAGTATGGAATGAGCAGTTCTTC. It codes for CASSVAAGVWNEQFF.